The 21 T cell receptor beta chains reported below all come from one sample, sequenced in a study of T cells expressing NK-cell markers. TCRdb reanalyzed the 5' RACE reads, giving one entry per CDR3 protein sequence and no DNA. In total, the table holds about 390,000 distinct CDR3 sequences. Sequenced sample: blood T cells: a sorted CD56 or NKG2C T cell subset, CD4+ or CD8+ T cells, or bulk PBMC T cells (not recorded which). The source of these receptors is a woman aged 45-65 years in good health.

The chain has TRBV4-1 and TRBJ2-6; as DNA is missing, the TRBD1 call by TCRdb cannot be tested. Germline V gene data show CDR1 as MGHRA and CDR2 as YSYEKL. There are 14 residues in the CDR3. The CDR3 region is CAAGSPGRANVLTF.

The J gene is TRBJ1-5, the V gene TRBV24-1; the TRBD1 assignment by TCRdb is unverifiable without DNA. Looked up from germline, CDR1 is KGHDR and CDR2 is SFDVKD. The CDR3 sequence is 15 residues long. CDR3 amino acids: CATSDGGGEIEPQHF.

The CDR3 reads CSVGRGGAGELFF. V and J are TRBV29-1 and TRBJ2-2; TCRdb gives TRBD2 as the D gene, but with no DNA this cannot be confirmed. This CDR3 is 13 amino acids long. Per germline, CDR1 SQVTM and CDR2 ANQGSEA.

This chain uses TRBV6-5 with TRBJ2-1; TCRdb returns TRBD2, unconfirmable since there is no DNA. CDR1 is MNHEY, CDR2 SVGAGI, per germline. This CDR3 comprises 15 residues. The CDR3 loop reads CASSYLTRGGNEQFF.

The chain recombines TRBV7-9 with TRBJ1-1. The CDR3 extends over 13 amino acids. CDR1 SEHNR and CDR2 FQNEAQ come from the germline V gene (reference sequence). The chain's CDR3 is CASSAPEGPAAFF.

The V and J genes are TRBV6-5 and TRBJ1-6. Germline CDR1 MNHEY, CDR2 SVGAGI. This CDR3 has 13 amino acids. CDR3 in amino acids: CASRTVRNSPLHF.

This chain uses TRBV6-1 with TRBJ2-7. This CDR3 has 16 residues. Germline CDR1 MNHNS, CDR2 SASEGT. CDR3 residues: CASSEKSWGNSYEQYF.

This chain links TRBV11-2 with TRBJ2-2; no DNA is available, so the TRBD1 call from TCRdb remains unchecked. The CDR3 length is 14 residues. Germline values: CDR1 SGHAT, CDR2 FQNNGV. CDR3 loop: CASSPDRAPGELFF.

The chain uses TRBV28 and TRBJ2-7; TCRdb's D call of TRBD1 is untestable without DNA. Germline assignment: CDR1 MDHEN and CDR2 SYDVKM. The CDR3 has 14 amino acids. The CDR3 loop reads CASTLTGPPYEQYF.

The rearrangement uses TRBV11-3 and TRBJ2-5; TCRdb designates TRBD2, a call that cannot be tested without DNA. Germline CDR1 SGHNT, CDR2 YENEEA. The CDR3 consists of 14 residues. The CDR3 region is CASSPARREETQYF.

The V gene is TRBV7-2, the J gene TRBJ2-1. The CDR3 is 14 amino acids. Germline V gives CDR1 SGHTA, CDR2 FQGNSA. The CDR3 region is CASSLGLMDFEQFF.

This chain joins TRBV20-1 and TRBJ2-7; TCRdb outputs TRBD2, but without DNA this stays unchecked. Germline V gene sequence: CDR1 DFQATT, CDR2 SNEGSKA (reference sequence). The CDR3 consists of 14 residues. This CDR3 is CSARDRTSELEQYF.

The V and J genes are TRBV27 and TRBJ2-5; TCRdb returns TRBD2, unconfirmable since there is no DNA. The CDR3 loop spans 16 amino acids. CDR1 is MNHEY, CDR2 SMNVEV, per germline (reference sequence). The CDR3 loop reads CASSPLGVGGGETQYF.

The chain uses TRBV4-2 and TRBJ2-2; without DNA, the TCRdb call of TRBD2 cannot be checked. Germline values: CDR1 LGHNA, CDR2 YNFKEQ. The CDR3 has 17 amino acids. The CDR3 sequence: CASSPGGLAGLTGELFF.

The chain couples TRBV11-3 to TRBJ2-1; the TCRdb D gene call, TRBD2, has no DNA to confirm it. Per the germline V gene, CDR1 is SGHNT and CDR2 is YENEEA. The CDR3 extends over 13 amino acids. The chain's CDR3 is CASRASGINEQFF.

The V and J genes are TRBV5-1 and TRBJ2-3. This CDR3 is built from 13 residues. The germline V gene has CDR1 SGHRS and CDR2 YFSETQ. The CDR3 loop reads CASSLVIADTQYF.

CDR3 in amino acids: CATSDLWARQFF. This chain uses TRBV24-1 with TRBJ2-1. CDR1 KGHDR and CDR2 SFDVKD come from the germline V gene. This CDR3 is built from 12 residues.

This chain uses TRBV6-5 with TRBJ2-5; TCRdb picks TRBD1, but there is no DNA to check that call. The CDR3 extends over 13 amino acids. CDR1 MNHEY and CDR2 SVGAGI come from the germline V gene. CDR3 residues: CASSALQGETQYF.

The chain has TRBV6-5 and TRBJ2-2; the TCRdb D gene call, TRBD2, has no DNA to confirm it. The germline gives CDR1 MNHEY, CDR2 SVGAGI. The CDR3 is made up of 15 amino acids. This CDR3 is CASSSWREGSGELFF.

This sequence joins TRBV7-3 and TRBJ1-1; the D call from TCRdb, TRBD1, cannot be confirmed without DNA. CDR3 size: 13 residues. CDR1 and CDR2 (germline): SGHTA, FQGTGA. The CDR3 sequence is CASSQQGQGQAFF. The whole variable domain, remainder taken from reference TRBV7-3 and TRBJ1-1, is GAGVSQTPSNKVTEKGKYVELRCDPISGHTALYWYRQSLGQGPEFLIYFQGTGAADDSGLPNDRFFAVRPEGSVSTLKIQRTERGDSAVYLCASSQQGQGQAFFGQGTRLTVV.

This chain uses TRBV5-1 with TRBJ1-4; TCRdb lists TRBD1, though no DNA is available to test this call. The CDR3 is 15 residues long. Germline values: CDR1 SGHRS, CDR2 YFSETQ. CDR3 region: CASSPLGGSNEKLFF.